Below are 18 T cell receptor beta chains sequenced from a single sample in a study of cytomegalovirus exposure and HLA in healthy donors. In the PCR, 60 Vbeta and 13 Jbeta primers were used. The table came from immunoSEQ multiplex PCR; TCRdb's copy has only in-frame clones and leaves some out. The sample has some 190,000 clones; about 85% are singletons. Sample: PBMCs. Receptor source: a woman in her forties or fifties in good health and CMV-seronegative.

The CDR3 loop reads CASSLTGEQFF. CDR3 coding DNA: TGTGCCAGCAGCTTAACGGGTGAGCAGTTCTTC. The genes are TRBV7-6 and TRBJ2-1; D remains ambiguous. Trimming pared 2 bases from V and 9 bases from J, leaving 5 bases between. The germline gives CDR1 SGHVS, CDR2 FNYEAQ. The CDR3 totals 11 residues.

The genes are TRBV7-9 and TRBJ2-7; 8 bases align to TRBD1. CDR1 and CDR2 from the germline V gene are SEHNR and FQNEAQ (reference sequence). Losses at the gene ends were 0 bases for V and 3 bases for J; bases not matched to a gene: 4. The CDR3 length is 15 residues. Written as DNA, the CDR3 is TGTGCCAGCAGCTTAGCGGCAGGGGGCGTCTACGAGCAGTACTTC. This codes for CASSLAAGGVYEQYF. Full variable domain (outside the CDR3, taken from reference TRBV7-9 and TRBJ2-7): DTGVSQNPRHKITKRGQNVTFRCDPISEHNRLYWYRQTLGQGPEFLTYFQNEAQLEKSRLLSDRFSAERPKGSFSTLEIQRTEQGDSAMYLCASSLAAGGVYEQYFGPGTRLTVT.

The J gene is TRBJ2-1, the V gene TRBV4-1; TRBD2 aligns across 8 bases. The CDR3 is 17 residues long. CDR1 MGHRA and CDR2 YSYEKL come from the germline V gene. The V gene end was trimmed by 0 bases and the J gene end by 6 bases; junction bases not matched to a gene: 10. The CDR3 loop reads CASSQDNRGRWGNEQFF. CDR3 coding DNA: TGCGCCAGCAGCCAAGATAATCGCGGGAGGTGGGGCAATGAGCAGTTCTTC.

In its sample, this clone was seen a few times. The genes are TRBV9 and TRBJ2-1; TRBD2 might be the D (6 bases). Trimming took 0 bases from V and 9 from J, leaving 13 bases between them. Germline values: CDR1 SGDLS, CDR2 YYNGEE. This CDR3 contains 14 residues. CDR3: CASSVVLAWGEQFF. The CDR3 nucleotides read TGTGCCAGCAGCGTAGTTCTAGCGTGGGGTGAGCAGTTCTTC.

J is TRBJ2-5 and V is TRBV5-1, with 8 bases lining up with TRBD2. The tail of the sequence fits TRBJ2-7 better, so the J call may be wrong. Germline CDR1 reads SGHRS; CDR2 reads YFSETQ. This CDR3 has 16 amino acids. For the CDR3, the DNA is TGCGCCAGCAGCTTGGGTTGGGGACTAGGGGTCTACGAGCAGTACTTC. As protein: CASSLGWGLGVYEQYF.

CDR3 loop: CASSPSGGLYGYTF. In nucleotides, the CDR3 is TGTGCCAGCAGCCCCTCCGGGGGACTATATGGCTACACCTTC. V usage is TRBV21-1 and J usage is TRBJ1-2. TRBV21-1 is reported as a pseudogene. CDR3 length: 14 amino acids.

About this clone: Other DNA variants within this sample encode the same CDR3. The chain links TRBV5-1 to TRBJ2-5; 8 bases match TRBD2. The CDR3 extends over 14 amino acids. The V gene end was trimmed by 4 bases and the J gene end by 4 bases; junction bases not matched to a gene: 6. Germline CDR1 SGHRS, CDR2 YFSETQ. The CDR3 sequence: CASSRGGQGETQYF. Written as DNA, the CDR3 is TGCGCCAGCAGCCGGGGGGGGCAGGGAGAGACCCAGTACTTC.

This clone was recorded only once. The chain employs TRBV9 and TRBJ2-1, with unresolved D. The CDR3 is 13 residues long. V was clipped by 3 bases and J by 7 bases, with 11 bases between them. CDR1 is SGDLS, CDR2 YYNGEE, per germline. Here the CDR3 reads CASSAYAENEQFF. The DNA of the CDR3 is TGTGCCAGCAGCGCTTACGCGGAAAATGAGCAGTTCTTC.

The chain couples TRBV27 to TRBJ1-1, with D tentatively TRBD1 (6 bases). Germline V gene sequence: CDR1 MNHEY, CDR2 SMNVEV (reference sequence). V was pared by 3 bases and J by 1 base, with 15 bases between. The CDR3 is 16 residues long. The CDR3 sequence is CASSFYGAGANTEAFF. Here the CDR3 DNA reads TGTGCCAGCAGTTTTTATGGGGCAGGGGCGAACACTGAAGCTTTCTTT.

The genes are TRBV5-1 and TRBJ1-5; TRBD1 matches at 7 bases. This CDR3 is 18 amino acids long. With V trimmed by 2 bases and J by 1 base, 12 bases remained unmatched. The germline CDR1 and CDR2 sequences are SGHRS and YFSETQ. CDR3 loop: CASSFRQGRLQSNQPQHF. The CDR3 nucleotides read TGCGCCAGCAGCTTCCGACAGGGAAGGCTCCAGAGCAATCAGCCCCAGCATTTT.

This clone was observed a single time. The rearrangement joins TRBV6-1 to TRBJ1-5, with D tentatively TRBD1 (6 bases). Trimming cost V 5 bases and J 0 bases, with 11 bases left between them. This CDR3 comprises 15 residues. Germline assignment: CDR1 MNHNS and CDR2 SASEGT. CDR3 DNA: TGTGCCAGCAGTTGGGGAGGGGGTAGCAATCAGCCCCAGCATTTT. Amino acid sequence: CASSWGGGSNQPQHF.

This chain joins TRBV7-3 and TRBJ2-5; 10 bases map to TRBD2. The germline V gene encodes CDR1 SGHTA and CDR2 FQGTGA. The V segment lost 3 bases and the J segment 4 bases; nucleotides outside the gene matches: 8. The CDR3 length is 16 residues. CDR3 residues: CASSLGSGRAVETQYF. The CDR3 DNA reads TGTGCCAGCAGCTTGGGAAGCGGGAGGGCCGTAGAGACCCAGTACTTC.

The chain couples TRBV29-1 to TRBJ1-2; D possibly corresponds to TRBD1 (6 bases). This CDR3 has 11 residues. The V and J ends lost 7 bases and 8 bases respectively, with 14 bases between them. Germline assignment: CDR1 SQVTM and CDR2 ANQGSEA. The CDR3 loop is CSAVEGTGYTF. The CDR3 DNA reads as TGCAGCGCGGTCGAAGGGACAGGCTACACCTTC.

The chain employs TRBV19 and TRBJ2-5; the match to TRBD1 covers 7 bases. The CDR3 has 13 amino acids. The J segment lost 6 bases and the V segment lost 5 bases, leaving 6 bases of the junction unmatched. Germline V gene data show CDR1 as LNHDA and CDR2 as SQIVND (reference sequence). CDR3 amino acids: CASSPGTVQTQYF. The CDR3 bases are TGTGCCAGTAGTCCGGGGACAGTACAGACCCAGTACTTC.

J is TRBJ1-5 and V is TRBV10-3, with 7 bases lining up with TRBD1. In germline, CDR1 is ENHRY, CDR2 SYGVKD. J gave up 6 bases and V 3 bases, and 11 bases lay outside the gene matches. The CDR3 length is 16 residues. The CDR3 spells CAISDPGQPLGQPQHF. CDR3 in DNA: TGTGCCATCAGTGATCCGGGACAGCCTTTGGGTCAGCCCCAGCATTTT.

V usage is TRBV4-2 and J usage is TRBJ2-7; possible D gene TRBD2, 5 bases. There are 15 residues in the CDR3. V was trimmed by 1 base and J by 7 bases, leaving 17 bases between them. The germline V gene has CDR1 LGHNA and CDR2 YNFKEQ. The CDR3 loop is CASSQVGVGMGEQYF. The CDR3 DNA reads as TGTGCCAGCAGCCAAGTCGGGGTAGGCATGGGGGAGCAGTACTTC.

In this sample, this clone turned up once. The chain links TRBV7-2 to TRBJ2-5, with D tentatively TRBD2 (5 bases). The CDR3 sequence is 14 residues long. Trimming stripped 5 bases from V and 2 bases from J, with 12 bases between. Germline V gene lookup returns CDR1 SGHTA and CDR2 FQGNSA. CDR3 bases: TGTGCCAGCAGCCCATACGGGGTTCAAGAGACCCAGTACTTC. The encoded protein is CASSPYGVQETQYF.

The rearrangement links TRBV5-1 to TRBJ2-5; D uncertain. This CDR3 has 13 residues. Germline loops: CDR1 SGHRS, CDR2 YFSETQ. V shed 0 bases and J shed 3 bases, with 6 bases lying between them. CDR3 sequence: CASSLVVEETQYF. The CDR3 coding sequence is TGCGCCAGCAGCTTGGTGGTAGAAGAGACCCAGTACTTC.